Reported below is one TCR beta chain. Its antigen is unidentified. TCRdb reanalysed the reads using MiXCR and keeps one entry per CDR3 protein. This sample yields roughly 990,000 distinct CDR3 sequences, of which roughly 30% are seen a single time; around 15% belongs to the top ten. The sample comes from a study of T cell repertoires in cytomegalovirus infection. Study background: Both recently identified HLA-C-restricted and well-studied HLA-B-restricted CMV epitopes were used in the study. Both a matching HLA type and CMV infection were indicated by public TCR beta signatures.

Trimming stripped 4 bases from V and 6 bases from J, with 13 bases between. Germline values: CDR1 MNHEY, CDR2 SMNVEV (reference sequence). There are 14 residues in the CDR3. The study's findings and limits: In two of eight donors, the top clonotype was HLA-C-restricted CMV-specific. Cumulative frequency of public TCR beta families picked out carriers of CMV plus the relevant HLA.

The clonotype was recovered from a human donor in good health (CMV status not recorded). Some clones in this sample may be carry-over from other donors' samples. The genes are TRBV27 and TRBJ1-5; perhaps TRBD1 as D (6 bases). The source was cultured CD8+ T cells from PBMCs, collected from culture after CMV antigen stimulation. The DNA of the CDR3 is TGTGCCAGCAGTTCAAGGGGGGAGGTTCAGCCCCAGCATTTT. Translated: CASSSRGEVQPQHF.